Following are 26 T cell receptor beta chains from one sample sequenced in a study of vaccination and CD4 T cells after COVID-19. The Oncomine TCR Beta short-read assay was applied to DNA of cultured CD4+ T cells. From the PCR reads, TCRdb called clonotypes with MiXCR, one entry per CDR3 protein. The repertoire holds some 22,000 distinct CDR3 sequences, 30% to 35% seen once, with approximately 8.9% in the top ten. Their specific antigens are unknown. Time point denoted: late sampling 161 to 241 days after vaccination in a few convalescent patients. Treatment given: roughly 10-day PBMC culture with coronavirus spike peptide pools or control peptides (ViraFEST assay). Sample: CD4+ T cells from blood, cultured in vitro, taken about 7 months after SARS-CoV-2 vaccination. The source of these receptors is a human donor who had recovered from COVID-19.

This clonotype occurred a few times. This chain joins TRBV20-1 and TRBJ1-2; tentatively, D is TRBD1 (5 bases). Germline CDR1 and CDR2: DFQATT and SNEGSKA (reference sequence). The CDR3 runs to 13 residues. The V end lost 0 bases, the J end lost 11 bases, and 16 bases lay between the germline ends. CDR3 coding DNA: TGCAGTGCTAGAGAATCCACAGCCCAGGGATACACCTTC. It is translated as CSARESTAQGYTF.

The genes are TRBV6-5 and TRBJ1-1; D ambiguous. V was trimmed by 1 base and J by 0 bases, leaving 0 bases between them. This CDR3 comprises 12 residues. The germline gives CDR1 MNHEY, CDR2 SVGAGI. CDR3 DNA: TGTGCCAGCAGTTACTTGAACACTGAAGCTTTCTTT. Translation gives CASSYLNTEAFF.

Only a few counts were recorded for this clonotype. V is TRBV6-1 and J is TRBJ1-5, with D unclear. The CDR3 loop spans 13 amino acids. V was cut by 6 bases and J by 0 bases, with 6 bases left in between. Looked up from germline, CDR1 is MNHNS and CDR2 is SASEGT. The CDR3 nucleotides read TGTGCCAGCAGCATAACTAGCAATCAGCCCCAGCATTTT. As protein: CASSITSNQPQHF.

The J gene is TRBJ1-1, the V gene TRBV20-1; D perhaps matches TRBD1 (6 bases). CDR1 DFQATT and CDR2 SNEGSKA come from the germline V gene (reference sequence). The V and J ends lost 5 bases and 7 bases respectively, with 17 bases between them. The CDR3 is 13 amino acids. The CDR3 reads CSAQTGILFEAFF. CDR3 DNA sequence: TGCAGTGCTCAAACAGGGATACTTTTTGAAGCTTTCTTT.

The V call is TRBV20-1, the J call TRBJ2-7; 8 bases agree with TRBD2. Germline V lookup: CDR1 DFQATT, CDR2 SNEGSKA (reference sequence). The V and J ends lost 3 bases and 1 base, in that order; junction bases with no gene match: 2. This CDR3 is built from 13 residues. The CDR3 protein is CSASGGGSYEQYF. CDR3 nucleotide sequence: TGCAGTGCTAGTGGCGGGGGGTCCTACGAGCAGTACTTC.

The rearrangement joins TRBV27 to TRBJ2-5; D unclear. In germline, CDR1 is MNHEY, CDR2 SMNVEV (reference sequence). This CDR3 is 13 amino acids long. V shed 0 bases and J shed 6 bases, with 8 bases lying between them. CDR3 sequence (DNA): TGTGCCAGCAGTTTATCCGGAGAAAAGACCCAGTACTTC. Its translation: CASSLSGEKTQYF.

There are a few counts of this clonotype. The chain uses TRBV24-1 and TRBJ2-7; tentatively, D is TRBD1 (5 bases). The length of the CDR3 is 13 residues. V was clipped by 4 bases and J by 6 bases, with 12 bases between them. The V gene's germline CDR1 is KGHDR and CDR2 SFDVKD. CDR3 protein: CATSDPGRGEQYF. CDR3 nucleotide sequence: TGTGCCACCAGTGACCCCGGTAGGGGCGAGCAGTACTTC.

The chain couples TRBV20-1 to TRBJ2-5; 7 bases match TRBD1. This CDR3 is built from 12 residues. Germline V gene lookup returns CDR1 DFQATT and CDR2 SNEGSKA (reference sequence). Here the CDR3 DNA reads TGCAGCCAAACCGGGACAGCAGAGACCCAGTACTTC. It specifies CSQTGTAETQYF.

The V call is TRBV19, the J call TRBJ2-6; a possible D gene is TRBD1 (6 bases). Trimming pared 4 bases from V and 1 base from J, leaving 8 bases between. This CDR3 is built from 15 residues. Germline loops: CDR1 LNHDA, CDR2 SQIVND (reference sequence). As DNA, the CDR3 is TGTGCCAGTAGTAGTACAGGGTCTGGGGCCAACGTCCTGACTTTC. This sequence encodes CASSSTGSGANVLTF.

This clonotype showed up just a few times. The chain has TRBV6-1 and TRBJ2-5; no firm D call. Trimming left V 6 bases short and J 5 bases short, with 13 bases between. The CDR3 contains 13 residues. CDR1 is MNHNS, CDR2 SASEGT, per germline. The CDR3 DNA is TGTGCCAGCAGCTCCACCCCCGGGGAGACCCAGTACTTC. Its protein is CASSSTPGETQYF.

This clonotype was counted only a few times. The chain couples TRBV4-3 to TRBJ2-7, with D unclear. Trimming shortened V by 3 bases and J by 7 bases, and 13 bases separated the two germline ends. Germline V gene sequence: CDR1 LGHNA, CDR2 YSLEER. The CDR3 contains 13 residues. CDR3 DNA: TGCGCCAGCAGCCATAACCAAAGGGTAGAGCAGTACTTC. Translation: CASSHNQRVEQYF.

CDR3 nucleotides: TGTGCCAGCAGCCCCGGACAGGGTTTTATTCAGCCCCAGCATTTT. It translates to CASSPGQGFIQPQHF. V usage is TRBV27 and J usage is TRBJ1-5; TRBD1 matches at 8 bases. The CDR3 has 15 residues. V was pared by 6 bases and J by 6 bases, with 10 bases of the junction left unmatched. Germline CDR1 is MNHEY and CDR2 is SMNVEV (reference sequence).

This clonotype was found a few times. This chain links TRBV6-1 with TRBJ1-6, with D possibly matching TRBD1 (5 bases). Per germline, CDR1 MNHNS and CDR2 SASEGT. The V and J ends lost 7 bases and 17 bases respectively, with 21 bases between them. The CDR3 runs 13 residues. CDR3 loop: CASNPRIAGPIHF. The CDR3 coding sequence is TGTGCCAGCAACCCCCGGATTGCGGGGCCTATCCACTTT.

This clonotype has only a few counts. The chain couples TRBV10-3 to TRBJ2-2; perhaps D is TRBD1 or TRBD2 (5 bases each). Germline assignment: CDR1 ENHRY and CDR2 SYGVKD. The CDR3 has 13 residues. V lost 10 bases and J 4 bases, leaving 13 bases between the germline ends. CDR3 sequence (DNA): TGTGCCAGCGCCGGGACCGGCACCGGGGAGCTGTTTTTT. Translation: CASAGTGTGELFF.

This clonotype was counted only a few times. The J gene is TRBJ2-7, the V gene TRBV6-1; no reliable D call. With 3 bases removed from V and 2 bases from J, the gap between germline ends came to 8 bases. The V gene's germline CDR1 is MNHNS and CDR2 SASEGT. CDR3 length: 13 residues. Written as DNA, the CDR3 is TGTGCCAGCAGTGACGAGATGCCCTACGAGCAGTACTTC. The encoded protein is CASSDEMPYEQYF.

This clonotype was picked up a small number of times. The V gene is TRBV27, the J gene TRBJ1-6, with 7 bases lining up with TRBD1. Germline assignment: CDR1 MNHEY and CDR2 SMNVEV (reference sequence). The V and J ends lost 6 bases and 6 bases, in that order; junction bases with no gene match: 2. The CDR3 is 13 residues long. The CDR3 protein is CASRGQLNSPLHF. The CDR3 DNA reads TGTGCCAGCAGGGGACAGCTTAATTCACCCCTCCACTTT.

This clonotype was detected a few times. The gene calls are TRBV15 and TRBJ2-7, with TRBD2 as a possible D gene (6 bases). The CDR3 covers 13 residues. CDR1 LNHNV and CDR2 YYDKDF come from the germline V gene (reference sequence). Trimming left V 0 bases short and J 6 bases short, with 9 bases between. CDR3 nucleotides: TGTGCCACCAGCAGAGAGACTAGACGCGAGCAGTACTTC. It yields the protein CATSRETRREQYF.

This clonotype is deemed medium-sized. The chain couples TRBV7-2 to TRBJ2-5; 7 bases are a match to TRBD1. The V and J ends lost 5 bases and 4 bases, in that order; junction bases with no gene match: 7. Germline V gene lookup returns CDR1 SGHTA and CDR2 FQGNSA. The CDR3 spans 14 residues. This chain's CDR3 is CASSPSQGTETQYF. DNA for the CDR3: TGTGCCAGCAGCCCATCACAGGGGACAGAGACCCAGTACTTC.

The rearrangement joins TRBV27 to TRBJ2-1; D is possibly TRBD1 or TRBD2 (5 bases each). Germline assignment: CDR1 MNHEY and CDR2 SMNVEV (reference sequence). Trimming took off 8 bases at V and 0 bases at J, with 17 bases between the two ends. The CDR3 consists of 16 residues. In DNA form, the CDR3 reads TGTGCCAGCCGAGGGGTATCTGGGAGCTCCTACAATGAGCAGTTCTTC. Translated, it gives CASRGVSGSSYNEQFF.

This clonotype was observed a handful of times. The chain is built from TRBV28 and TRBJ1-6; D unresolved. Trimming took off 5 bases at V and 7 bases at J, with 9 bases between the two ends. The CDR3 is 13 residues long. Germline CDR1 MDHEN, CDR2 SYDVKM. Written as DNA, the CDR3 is TGTGCCAGCAGTACGCCACAGAATTCACCCCTCCACTTT. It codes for CASSTPQNSPLHF.

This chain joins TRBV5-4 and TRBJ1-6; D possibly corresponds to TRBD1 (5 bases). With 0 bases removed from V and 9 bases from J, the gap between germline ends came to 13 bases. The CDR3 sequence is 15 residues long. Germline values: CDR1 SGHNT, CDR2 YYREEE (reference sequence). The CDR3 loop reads CASSLDRMIASPLHF. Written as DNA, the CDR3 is TGTGCCAGCAGCTTGGACAGGATGATTGCTTCACCCCTCCACTTT.

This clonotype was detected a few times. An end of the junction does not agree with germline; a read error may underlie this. The CDR3 spells CASSLRGTGPRANYGFTF. As DNA, the CDR3 is TGTGCCAGCAGCTTAAGAGGGACAGGGCCGCGCGCGAACTATGGCTTCACCTTC. The chain has TRBV5-4 and TRBJ1-2; TRBD1 agrees at 9 bases. Germline loops: CDR1 SGHNT, CDR2 YYREEE (reference sequence). The CDR3 length is 18 residues.

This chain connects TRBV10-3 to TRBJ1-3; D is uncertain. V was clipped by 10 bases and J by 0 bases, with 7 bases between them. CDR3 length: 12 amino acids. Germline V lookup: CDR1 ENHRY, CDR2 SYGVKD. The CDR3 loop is CASRPSGNTIYF. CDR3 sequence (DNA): TGTGCCAGCAGACCCTCTGGAAACACCATATATTTT.

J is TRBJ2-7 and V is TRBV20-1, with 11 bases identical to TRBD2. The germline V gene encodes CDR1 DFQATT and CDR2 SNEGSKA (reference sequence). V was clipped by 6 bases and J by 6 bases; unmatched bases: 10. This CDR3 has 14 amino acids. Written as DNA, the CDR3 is TGCAGTGCGGAGCAACTAGCGGGAGTTGCCGAGCAGTACTTC. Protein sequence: CSAEQLAGVAEQYF.

CDR3 nucleotide sequence: TGTGCCAGCAGCGCTGGACTAGCGGGAGACGAGCAGTACTTC. This translates into CASSAGLAGDEQYF. The gene calls are TRBV7-7 and TRBJ2-7, with 13 bases that match TRBD2. This CDR3 has 14 amino acids. J lost 5 bases, V lost 5 bases, and 3 bases had no gene match. CDR1 is SSHAT, CDR2 FNYEAQ, per germline (reference sequence).

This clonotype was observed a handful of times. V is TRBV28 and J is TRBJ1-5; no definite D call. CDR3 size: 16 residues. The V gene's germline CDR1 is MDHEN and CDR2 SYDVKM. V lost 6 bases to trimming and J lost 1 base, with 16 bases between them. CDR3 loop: CASSPLRAASNQPQHF. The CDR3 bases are TGTGCCAGCAGCCCCCTTAGGGCAGCAAGCAATCAGCCCCAGCATTTT.